Following are 24 T cell receptor beta chains from one sample sequenced in a study of cytomegalovirus exposure and HLA in healthy donors. This PCR relied on a set of 60 Vbeta primers and 13 Jbeta primers. Assay used: immunoSEQ multiplex PCR; TCRdb lists only in-frame clones, some missing. The profile covers some 25,000 clones, with just under 80% appearing a single time and more than 4.5% taken by the ten largest. Specimen: PBMCs. Receptors were obtained from a male donor in good health and CMV-seronegative.

The V and J genes are TRBV19 and TRBJ2-1; D call uncertain. This CDR3 contains 13 residues. V was shortened by 7 bases and J by 0 bases, with 7 bases between the two germline ends. Germline lookup yields CDR1 LNHDA and CDR2 SQIVND (reference sequence). The CDR3 spells CASTASSYNEQFF. Written as DNA, the CDR3 is TGTGCCAGTACTGCTAGCTCCTACAATGAGCAGTTCTTC.

This chain joins TRBV28 and TRBJ2-7; TRBD2 might be the D (5 bases). The CDR3 has 14 residues. Trimming left V 2 bases short and J 6 bases short, with 14 bases between. Germline CDR1 is MDHEN and CDR2 is SYDVKM. CDR3 in amino acids: CASSLERTAGEQYF. The CDR3, as DNA: TGTGCCAGCAGTTTAGAGAGGACTGCCGGCGAGCAGTACTTC.

A single count supports this clone. The V call is TRBV30, the J call TRBJ1-3; D not certain. This CDR3 has 16 residues. V dropped 0 bases and J dropped 4 bases, with 16 bases sitting between them. CDR1 and CDR2 (germline): GTSNPN, SVGIG (reference sequence). The CDR3 sequence: CAWSVRAGSGGNTIYF. The CDR3, as DNA: TGTGCCTGGAGTGTACGAGCAGGTTCGGGGGGAAACACCATATATTTT.

CDR3 in amino acids: CASSEEVGGTQYF. Here the CDR3 DNA reads TGTGCCAGCAGTGAAGAGGTAGGGGGGACCCAGTACTTC. This rearrangement joins TRBV2 to TRBJ2-5; a possible D gene is TRBD1 (6 bases). Germline V gene lookup returns CDR1 SNHLY and CDR2 FYNNEI. The CDR3 runs 13 residues. Trimming pared 1 base from V and 7 bases from J, leaving 10 bases between.

The V and J genes are TRBV7-2 and TRBJ2-5; tentatively, D is TRBD2 (5 bases). V lost 3 bases and J 1 base, leaving 12 bases between the germline ends. Germline-derived CDR1 and CDR2 are SGHTA and FQGNSA. The CDR3 covers 15 residues. CDR3 DNA: TGTGCCAGCAGCTTTAACGAGGGTTCCCAAGAGACCCAGTACTTC. Amino acid sequence: CASSFNEGSQETQYF.

J is TRBJ2-7 and V is TRBV19, with 10 bases fitting TRBD1. The CDR3 covers 17 residues. Germline values: CDR1 LNHDA, CDR2 SQIVND (reference sequence). V was clipped by 9 bases and J by 5 bases; unmatched bases: 19. CDR3 nucleotide sequence: TGTGCCAGAACCCGATACCCGCCGGGACAGGGGTTCGACGAGCAGTACTTC. It encodes CARTRYPPGQGFDEQYF.

This clone was picked up one time. The DNA of the CDR3 is TGTGCCAGCAGTGAAGCGCCTCAGTCAAGGGGTTCACCCCTCCACTTT. Its translation is CASSEAPQSRGSPLHF. The rearrangement uses TRBV2 and TRBJ1-6, with D possibly TRBD1 on 5 matching bases. V was clipped by 0 bases and J by 9 bases, with 15 bases between them. The CDR3 sequence is 16 residues long. The V gene's germline CDR1 is SNHLY and CDR2 FYNNEI. Based on the CDR3 plus reference TRBV2 and TRBJ1-6, the full variable domain is EPEVTQTPSHQVTQMGQEVILRCVPISNHLYFYWYRQILGQKVEFLVSFYNNEISEKSEIFDDQFSVERPDGSNFTLKIRSTKLEDSAMYFCASSEAPQSRGSPLHFGNGTRLTVT.

A few counts support this clone. The genes are TRBV4-2 and TRBJ2-3; 15 bases map to TRBD2. Trimming removed 1 base from V and 4 bases from J; junction bases left unmatched: 0. CDR3 length equals 16 residues. In germline, CDR1 is LGHNA, CDR2 YNFKEQ. The CDR3 loop is CASSQGTSGGADTQYF. The DNA for the CDR3 is TGTGCCAGCAGCCAAGGGACTAGCGGGGGGGCAGATACGCAGTATTTT.

The chain uses TRBV7-9 and TRBJ2-7, with D perhaps TRBD1 (5 bases). This CDR3 contains 17 residues. CDR1 is SEHNR, CDR2 FQNEAQ, per germline (reference sequence). V dropped 5 bases and J dropped 2 bases, with 22 bases sitting between them. CDR3 sequence: CASSHMGPRTEPYEQYF. DNA of the CDR3: TGTGCCAGCAGCCACATGGGGCCCCGCACGGAACCCTACGAGCAGTACTTC.

This chain joins TRBV19 and TRBJ1-6; the match to TRBD1 covers 9 bases. Germline-derived CDR1 and CDR2 are LNHDA and SQIVND (reference sequence). With V trimmed by 5 bases and J by 6 bases, 5 bases remained unmatched. This CDR3 has 15 residues. The CDR3 protein is CASSSTGGSNSPLHF. The DNA for the CDR3 is TGTGCCAGTAGTTCGACAGGGGGAAGTAATTCACCCCTCCACTTT.

This chain joins TRBV7-2 and TRBJ2-5; 12 nucleotides line up with TRBD2. CDR1 is SGHTA and CDR2 is FQGNSA in the germline V gene. Trimming at V came to 6 bases and at J to 2 bases, leaving 4 bases not matched to a gene. The length of the CDR3 is 15 residues. This CDR3 reads CASSTGLAGQETQYF. The CDR3 DNA follows: TGTGCCAGCAGTACGGGACTAGCGGGTCAAGAGACCCAGTACTTC.

In its sample, this clone was seen a few times. The chain uses TRBV21-1 and TRBJ2-2; TRBD2 was called by the table and not checked on the DNA. TRBV21-1 is described as a pseudogene. CDR3 length: 18 residues. The CDR3 reads CASSKGGPLAGVRRELFF. The CDR3 nucleotides read TGTGCCAGCAGCAAAGGGGGCCCCCTAGCGGGAGTAAGAAGGGAGCTGTTTTTT.

The chain links TRBV7-2 to TRBJ2-5, with D possibly matching TRBD1 (5 bases). Germline lookup yields CDR1 SGHTA and CDR2 FQGNSA. The CDR3 sequence is 12 residues long. V dropped 4 bases and J dropped 4 bases, with 7 bases sitting between them. The CDR3: CASSSQGETQYF. The CDR3 nucleotides read TGTGCCAGCAGCTCTCAGGGAGAGACCCAGTACTTC.

This clone has just one count. The gene calls are TRBV28 and TRBJ1-5; 7 bases are shared with TRBD1. The germline gives CDR1 MDHEN, CDR2 SYDVKM. V lost 8 bases to trimming and J lost 4 bases; unmatched junction nucleotides: 11. CDR3 size: 15 residues. CDR3 coding DNA: TGTGCCAGCCTTGCGTGGGACAGAAAAAATCAGCCCCAGCATTTT. It codes for CASLAWDRKNQPQHF.

This clone was counted a few times. V usage is TRBV5-6 and J usage is TRBJ2-5, with TRBD1 identical over 9 bases. V shed 2 bases and J 4 bases; nucleotides not matched to a gene: 3. Germline CDR1 reads SGHDT; CDR2 reads YYEEEE. CDR3 length equals 14 residues. The DNA of the CDR3 is TGTGCCAGCAGCTTCTGGGACAGGGTAGAGACCCAGTACTTC. Residues: CASSFWDRVETQYF.

V gene TRBV30 combines with J gene TRBJ2-1; 7 nucleotides agree with TRBD2. The CDR3 consists of 14 residues. Germline values: CDR1 GTSNPN, CDR2 SVGIG (reference sequence). Unmatched junction bases numbered 13, after V lost 7 bases and J lost 7 bases. The CDR3 DNA follows: TGTGCCTACCTGGCGGAACTAGCGAGGAATGAGCAGTTCTTC. The encoded protein is CAYLAELARNEQFF.

The chain uses TRBV5-4 and TRBJ1-4; TRBD1 matches 7 bases. The CDR3 has 14 residues. Germline CDR1 SGHNT, CDR2 YYREEE (reference sequence). The V segment lost 4 bases and the J segment 5 bases; nucleotides outside the gene matches: 5. As DNA, the CDR3 is TGTGCCAGCAGCCCTGACAGGGAGAATGAAAAACTGTTTTTT. It codes for CASSPDRENEKLFF.

Here the CDR3 reads CASSYPRGPQHF. CDR3 in DNA: TGTGCCAGCAGTTACCCTAGGGGGCCCCAGCATTTT. J is TRBJ1-5 and V is TRBV6-5, with a weak D call TRBD1 (5 bases). The germline gives CDR1 MNHEY, CDR2 SVGAGI. V was pared by 2 bases and J by 9 bases, with 8 bases between. CDR3 length equals 12 residues.

This chain uses TRBV7-9 with TRBJ2-7, with 10 bases that match TRBD1. Germline V lookup: CDR1 SEHNR, CDR2 FQNEAQ (reference sequence). There are 12 residues in the CDR3. With 0 bases clipped from V and 12 bases from J, the junction kept 2 bases outside the gene matches. CDR3 loop: CASSLADRGAYF. DNA of the CDR3: TGTGCCAGCAGCTTAGCGGACAGGGGGGCGTACTTC. The full variable domain, completed using reference TRBV7-9 and TRBJ2-7, is DTGVSQNPRHKITKRGQNVTFRCDPISEHNRLYWYRQTLGQGPEFLTYFQNEAQLEKSRLLSDRFSAERPKGSFSTLEIQRTEQGDSAMYLCASSLADRGAYFGPGTRLTVT.

The rearrangement joins TRBV6-5 to TRBJ1-3; TRBD1 matches 7 bases. Germline V gene sequence: CDR1 MNHEY, CDR2 SVGAGI. After removal of 4 bases from V and 4 bases from J, the junction contained 7 bases not matched to a gene. CDR3 length equals 15 residues. The CDR3 loop is CASSFGQVGGNTIYF. The CDR3 nucleotides read TGTGCCAGCAGTTTCGGACAGGTGGGAGGAAACACCATATATTTT.

This chain joins TRBV4-3 and TRBJ2-7; tentatively, D is TRBD2 (6 bases). CDR1 is LGHNA and CDR2 is YSLEER in the germline V gene. V was shortened by 0 bases and J by 3 bases, with 15 bases between the two germline ends. This CDR3 has 16 amino acids. DNA for the CDR3: TGCGCCAGCAGCCAAGAGGCGGGGCAGGCTTACTACGAGCAGTACTTC. It encodes CASSQEAGQAYYEQYF.

There are a few counts of this clone. The chain recombines TRBV7-8 with TRBJ2-1, with 8 bases matching TRBD1. Trimming cost V 5 bases and J 4 bases; bases outside gene matches: 10. Germline loops: CDR1 SGHVS, CDR2 FQNEAQ. The CDR3 is 16 residues long. The CDR3 nucleotides are TGTGCCAGCAGCCGTCTAAGGGACAGGCCTTACAATGAGCAGTTCTTC. It encodes CASSRLRDRPYNEQFF.

This chain uses TRBV6-6 with TRBJ2-6; 10 nucleotides align to TRBD1. The CDR3 totals 16 residues. V lost 6 bases to trimming and J lost 3 bases; unmatched junction nucleotides: 5. Germline V CDR1 and CDR2: MNHNY, SVGAGI (reference sequence). CDR3 amino acids: CASSLTGGSGANVLTF. Here the CDR3 DNA reads TGTGCCAGCAGCCTGACAGGGGGCAGTGGGGCCAACGTCCTGACTTTC.

This rearrangement joins TRBV2 to TRBJ1-1, with no clear D. The germline V gene encodes CDR1 SNHLY and CDR2 FYNNEI. Between the trimmed V and J ends, which lost 8 bases and 6 bases, there was a span of 16 bases. There are 13 residues in the CDR3. DNA for the CDR3: TGTGCCAGCCTGCCGGCAAAGCGGCCTGAAGCTTTCTTT. Protein: CASLPAKRPEAFF. The full variable domain, rest sourced from reference TRBV2 and TRBJ1-1, is EPEVTQTPSHQVTQMGQEVILRCVPISNHLYFYWYRQILGQKVEFLVSFYNNEISEKSEIFDDQFSVERPDGSNFTLKIRSTKLEDSAMYFCASLPAKRPEAFFGQGTRLTVV.